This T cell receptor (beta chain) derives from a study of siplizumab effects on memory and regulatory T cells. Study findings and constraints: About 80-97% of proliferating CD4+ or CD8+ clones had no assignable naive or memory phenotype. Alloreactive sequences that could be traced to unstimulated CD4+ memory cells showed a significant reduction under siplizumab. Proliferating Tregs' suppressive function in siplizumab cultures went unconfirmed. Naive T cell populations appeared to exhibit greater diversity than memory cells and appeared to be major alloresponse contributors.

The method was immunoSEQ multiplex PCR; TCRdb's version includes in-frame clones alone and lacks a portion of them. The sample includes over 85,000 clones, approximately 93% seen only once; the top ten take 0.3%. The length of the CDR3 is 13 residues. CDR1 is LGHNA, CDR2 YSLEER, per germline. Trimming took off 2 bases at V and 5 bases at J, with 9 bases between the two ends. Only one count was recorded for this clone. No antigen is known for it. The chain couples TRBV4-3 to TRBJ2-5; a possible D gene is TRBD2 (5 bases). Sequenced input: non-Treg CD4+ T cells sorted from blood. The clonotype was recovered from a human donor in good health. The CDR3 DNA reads TGCGCCAGCAGCCAATCACTAGAGGAGACCCAGTACTTC. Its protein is CASSQSLEETQYF.